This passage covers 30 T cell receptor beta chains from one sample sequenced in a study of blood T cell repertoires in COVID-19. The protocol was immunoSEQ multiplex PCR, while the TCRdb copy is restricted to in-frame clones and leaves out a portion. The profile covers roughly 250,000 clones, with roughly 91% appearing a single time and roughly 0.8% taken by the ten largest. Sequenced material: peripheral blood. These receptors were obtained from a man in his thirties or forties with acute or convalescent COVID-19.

CDR3 loop: CASSSDRPNTEAFF. The CDR3 DNA sequence: TGTGCCAGCAGTTCTGACAGACCTAACACTGAAGCTTTCTTT. The V and J genes are TRBV6-5 and TRBJ1-1, with D tentatively TRBD1 (5 bases). The CDR3 has 14 residues. The V gene lost 4 bases and the J gene lost 2 bases, with 11 bases spanning the gap. CDR1 is MNHEY, CDR2 SVGAGI, per germline.

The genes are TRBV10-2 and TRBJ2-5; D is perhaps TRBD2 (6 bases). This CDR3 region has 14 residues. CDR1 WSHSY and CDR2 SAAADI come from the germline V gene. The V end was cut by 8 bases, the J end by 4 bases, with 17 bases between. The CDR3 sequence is CASRLGGPAETQYF. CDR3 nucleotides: TGCGCCAGCCGCCTCGGGGGACCAGCAGAGACCCAGTACTTC.

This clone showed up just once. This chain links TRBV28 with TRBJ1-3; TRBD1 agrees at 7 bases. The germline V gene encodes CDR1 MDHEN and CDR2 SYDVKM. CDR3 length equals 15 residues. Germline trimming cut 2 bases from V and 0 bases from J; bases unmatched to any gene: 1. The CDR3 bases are TGTGCCAGCAGTTTAAGGGGGCACTCTGGAAACACCATATATTTT. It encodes CASSLRGHSGNTIYF.

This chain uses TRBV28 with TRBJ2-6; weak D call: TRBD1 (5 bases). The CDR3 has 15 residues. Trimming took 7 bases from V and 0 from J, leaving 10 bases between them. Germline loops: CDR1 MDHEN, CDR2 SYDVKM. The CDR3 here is CASNPTDSGANVLTF. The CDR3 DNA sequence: TGTGCCAGCAATCCGACAGACTCTGGGGCCAACGTCCTGACTTTC.

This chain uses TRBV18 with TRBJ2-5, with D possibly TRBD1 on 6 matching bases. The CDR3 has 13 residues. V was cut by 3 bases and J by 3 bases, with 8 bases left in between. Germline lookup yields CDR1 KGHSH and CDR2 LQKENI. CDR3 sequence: CASSPGQKETQYF. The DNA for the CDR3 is TGTGCCAGCTCACCTGGACAGAAAGAGACCCAGTACTTC.

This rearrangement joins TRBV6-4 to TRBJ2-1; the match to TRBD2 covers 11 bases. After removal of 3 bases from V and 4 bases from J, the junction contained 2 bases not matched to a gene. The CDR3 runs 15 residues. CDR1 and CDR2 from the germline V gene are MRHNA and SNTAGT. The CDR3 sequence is CASSELAGEYNEQFF. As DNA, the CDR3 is TGTGCCAGCAGTGAACTAGCGGGAGAGTACAATGAGCAGTTCTTC.

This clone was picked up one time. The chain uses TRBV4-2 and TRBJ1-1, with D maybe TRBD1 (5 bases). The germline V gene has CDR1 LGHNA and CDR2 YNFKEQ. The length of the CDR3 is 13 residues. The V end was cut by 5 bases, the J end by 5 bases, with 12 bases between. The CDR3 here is CASSGGGRTEAFF. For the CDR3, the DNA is TGTGCCAGCAGCGGCGGGGGGAGAACTGAAGCTTTCTTT.

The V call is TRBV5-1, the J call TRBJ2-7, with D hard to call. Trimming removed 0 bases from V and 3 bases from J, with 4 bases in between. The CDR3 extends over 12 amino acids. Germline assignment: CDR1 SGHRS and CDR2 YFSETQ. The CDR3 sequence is CASSLDGYEQYF. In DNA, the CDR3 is TGCGCCAGCAGCTTGGACGGCTACGAGCAGTACTTC.

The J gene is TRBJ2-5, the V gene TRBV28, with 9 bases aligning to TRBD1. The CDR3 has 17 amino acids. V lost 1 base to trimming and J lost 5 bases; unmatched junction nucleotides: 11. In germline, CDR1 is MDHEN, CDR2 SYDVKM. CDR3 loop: CASSLFGADRGYETQYF. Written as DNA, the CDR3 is TGTGCCAGCAGTTTATTTGGGGCGGACAGGGGATATGAGACCCAGTACTTC.

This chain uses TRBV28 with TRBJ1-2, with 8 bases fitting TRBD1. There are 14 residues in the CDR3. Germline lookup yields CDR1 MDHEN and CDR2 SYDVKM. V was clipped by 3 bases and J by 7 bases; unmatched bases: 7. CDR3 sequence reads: CASSLTGQDIGYTF. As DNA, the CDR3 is TGTGCCAGCAGTTTGACGGGACAGGATATTGGCTACACCTTC.

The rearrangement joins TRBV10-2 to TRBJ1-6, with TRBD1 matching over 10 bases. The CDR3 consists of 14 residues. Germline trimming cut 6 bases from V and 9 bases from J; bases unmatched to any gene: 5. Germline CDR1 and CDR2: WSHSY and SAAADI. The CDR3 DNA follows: TGCGCCAGCAGGGCCGACAGGGGGCTTTCACCCCTCCACTTT. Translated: CASRADRGLSPLHF.

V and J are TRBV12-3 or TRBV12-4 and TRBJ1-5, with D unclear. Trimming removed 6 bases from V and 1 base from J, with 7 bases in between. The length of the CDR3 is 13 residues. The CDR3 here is CASRFGSNQPQHF. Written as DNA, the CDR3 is TGTGCCAGCAGGTTCGGGAGCAATCAGCCCCAGCATTTT.

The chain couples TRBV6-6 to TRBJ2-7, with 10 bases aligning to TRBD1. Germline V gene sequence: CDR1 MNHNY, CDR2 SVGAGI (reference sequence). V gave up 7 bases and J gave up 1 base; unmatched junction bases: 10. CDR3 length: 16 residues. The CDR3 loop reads CASTINPGQGSYEQYF. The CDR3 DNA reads TGTGCCAGCACGATAAACCCGGGACAGGGGTCCTACGAGCAGTACTTC.

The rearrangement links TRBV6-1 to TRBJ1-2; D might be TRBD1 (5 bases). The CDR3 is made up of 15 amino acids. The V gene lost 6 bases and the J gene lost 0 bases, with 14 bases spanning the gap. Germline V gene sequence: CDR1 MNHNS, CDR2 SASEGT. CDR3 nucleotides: TGTGCCAGCAGGATCGACGGACATCCTAACTATGGCTACACCTTC. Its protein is CASRIDGHPNYGYTF.

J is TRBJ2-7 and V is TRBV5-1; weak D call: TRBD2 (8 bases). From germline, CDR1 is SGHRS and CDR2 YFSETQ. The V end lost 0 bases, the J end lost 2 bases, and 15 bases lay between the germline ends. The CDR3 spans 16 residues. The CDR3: CASSLAVAGTAYEQYF. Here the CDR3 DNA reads TGCGCCAGCAGCTTGGCAGTAGCGGGGACAGCCTACGAGCAGTACTTC.

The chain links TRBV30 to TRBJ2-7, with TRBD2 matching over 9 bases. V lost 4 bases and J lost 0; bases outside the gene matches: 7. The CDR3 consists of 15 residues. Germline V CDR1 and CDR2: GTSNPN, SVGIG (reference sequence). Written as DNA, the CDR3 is TGTGCCTGGACTCCCCCGGGACTAGCCTCCTACGAGCAGTACTTC. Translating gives CAWTPPGLASYEQYF.

The chain's CDR3 is CASSIGGFKELFF. The CDR3 DNA reads as TGTGCCAGTAGTATAGGAGGGTTTAAGGAGCTGTTTTTT. J is TRBJ2-2 and V is TRBV19, with a weak D call TRBD2 (5 bases). Deletions cut 1 base from V and 10 bases from J, with 10 bases between. The CDR3 is made up of 13 amino acids. The germline gives CDR1 LNHDA, CDR2 SQIVND (reference sequence).

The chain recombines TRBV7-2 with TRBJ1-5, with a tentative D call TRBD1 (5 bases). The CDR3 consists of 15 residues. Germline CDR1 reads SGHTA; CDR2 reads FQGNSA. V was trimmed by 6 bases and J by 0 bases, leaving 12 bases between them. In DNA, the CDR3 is TGTGCCAGCAGTTCGACAGTTTATAGCAATCAGCCCCAGCATTTT. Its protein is CASSSTVYSNQPQHF.

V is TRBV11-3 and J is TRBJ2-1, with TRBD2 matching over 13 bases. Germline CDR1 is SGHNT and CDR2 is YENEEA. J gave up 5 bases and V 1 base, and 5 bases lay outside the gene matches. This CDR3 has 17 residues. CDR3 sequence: CASSLAKLAGGHNEQFF. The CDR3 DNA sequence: TGTGCCAGCAGCTTAGCAAAACTAGCGGGGGGGCACAATGAGCAGTTCTTC.

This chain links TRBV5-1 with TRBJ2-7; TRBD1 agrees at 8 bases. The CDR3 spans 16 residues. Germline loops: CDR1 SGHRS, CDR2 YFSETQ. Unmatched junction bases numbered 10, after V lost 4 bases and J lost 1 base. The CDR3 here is CASSKDPDRESYEQYF. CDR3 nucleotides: TGCGCCAGCAGCAAGGACCCGGACAGGGAATCCTACGAGCAGTACTTC.

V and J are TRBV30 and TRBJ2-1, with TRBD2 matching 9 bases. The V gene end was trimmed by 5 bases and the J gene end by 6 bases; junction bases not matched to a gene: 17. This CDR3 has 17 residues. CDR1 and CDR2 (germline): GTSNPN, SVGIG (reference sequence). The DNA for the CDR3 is TGTGCCTGGGACCAGGGAGTGTCTAGCGGGATGAGCAATGAGCAGTTCTTC. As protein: CAWDQGVSSGMSNEQFF.

This CDR3 reads CASSQQLNSPLHF. In DNA, the CDR3 is TGTGCCAGCAGTCAACAGTTAAATTCACCCCTCCACTTT. V usage is TRBV2 and J usage is TRBJ1-6; D is ambiguous. Trimming pared 5 bases from V and 7 bases from J, leaving 9 bases between. Germline assignment: CDR1 SNHLY and CDR2 FYNNEI. The length of the CDR3 is 13 residues.

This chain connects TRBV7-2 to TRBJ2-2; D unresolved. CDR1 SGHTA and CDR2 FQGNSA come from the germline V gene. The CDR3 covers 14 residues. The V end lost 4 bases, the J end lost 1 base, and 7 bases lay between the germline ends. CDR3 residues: CASSSPGNTGELFF. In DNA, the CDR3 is TGTGCCAGCAGCTCCCCAGGGAACACCGGGGAGCTGTTTTTT.

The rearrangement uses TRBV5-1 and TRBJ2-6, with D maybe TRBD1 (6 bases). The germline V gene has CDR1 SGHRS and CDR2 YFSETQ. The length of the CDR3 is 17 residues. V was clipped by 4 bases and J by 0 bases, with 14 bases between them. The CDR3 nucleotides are TGCGCCAGCAGCACACGGGACACCAACTCTGGGGCCAACGTCCTGACTTTC. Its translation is CASSTRDTNSGANVLTF.

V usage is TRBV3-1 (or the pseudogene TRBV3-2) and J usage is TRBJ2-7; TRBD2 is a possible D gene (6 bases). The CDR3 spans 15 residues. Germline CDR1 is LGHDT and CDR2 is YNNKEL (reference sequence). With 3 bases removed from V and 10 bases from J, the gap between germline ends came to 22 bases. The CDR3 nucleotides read TGTGCCAGCAGCCATGATGGCGGACTAAGTCCAGATCAGTACTTC. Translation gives CASSHDGGLSPDQYF.

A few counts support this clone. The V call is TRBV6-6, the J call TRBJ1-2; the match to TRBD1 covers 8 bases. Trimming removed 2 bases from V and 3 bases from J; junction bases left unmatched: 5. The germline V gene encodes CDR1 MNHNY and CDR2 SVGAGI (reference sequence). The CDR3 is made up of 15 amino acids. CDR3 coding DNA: TGTGCCAGCAGTTACGGACAGGGACCCTACTATGGCTACACCTTC. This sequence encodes CASSYGQGPYYGYTF.

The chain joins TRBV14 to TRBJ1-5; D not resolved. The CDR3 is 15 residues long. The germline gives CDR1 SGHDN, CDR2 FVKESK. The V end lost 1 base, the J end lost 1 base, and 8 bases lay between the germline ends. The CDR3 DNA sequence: TGTGCCAGCAGCCAAGGAGGGAGAAGCAATCAGCCCCAGCATTTT. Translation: CASSQGGRSNQPQHF.

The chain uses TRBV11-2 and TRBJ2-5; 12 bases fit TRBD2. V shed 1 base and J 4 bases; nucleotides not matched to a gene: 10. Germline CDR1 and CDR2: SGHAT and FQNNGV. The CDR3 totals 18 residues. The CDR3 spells CASSLGSSGGGIGETQYF. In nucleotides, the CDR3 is TGTGCCAGCAGCTTAGGTTCTAGCGGGGGGGGGATCGGAGAGACCCAGTACTTC.

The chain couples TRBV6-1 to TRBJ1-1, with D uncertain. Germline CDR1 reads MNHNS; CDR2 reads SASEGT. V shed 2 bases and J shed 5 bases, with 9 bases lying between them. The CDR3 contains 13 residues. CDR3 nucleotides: TGTGCCAGCAGTGAATACTTTTGGACTGAAGCTTTCTTT. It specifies CASSEYFWTEAFF.

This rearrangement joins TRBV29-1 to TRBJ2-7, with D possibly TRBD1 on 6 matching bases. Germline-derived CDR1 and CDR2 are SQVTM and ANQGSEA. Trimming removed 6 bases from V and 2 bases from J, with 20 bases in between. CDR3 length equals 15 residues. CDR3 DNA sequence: TGCAGCGTCCAAAGCTCTTACAGGGACACCTACGAGCAGTACTTC. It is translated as CSVQSSYRDTYEQYF.